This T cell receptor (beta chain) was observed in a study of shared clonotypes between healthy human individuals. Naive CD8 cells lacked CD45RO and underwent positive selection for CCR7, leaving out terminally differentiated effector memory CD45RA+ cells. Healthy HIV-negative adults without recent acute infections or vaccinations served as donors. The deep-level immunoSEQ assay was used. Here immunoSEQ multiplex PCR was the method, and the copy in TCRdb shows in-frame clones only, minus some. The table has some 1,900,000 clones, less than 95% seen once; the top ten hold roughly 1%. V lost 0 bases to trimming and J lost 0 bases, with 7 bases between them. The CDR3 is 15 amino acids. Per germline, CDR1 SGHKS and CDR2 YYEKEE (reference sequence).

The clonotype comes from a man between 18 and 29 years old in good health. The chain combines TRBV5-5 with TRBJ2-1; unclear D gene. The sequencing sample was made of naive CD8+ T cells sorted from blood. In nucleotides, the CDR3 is TGTGCCAGCAGCTTGGATGGCAGCTCCTACAATGAGCAGTTCTTC. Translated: CASSLDGSSYNEQFF.